This entry lists 18 T cell receptor beta chains sequenced from one sample in a study of T cells in Graves' hyperthyroidism and ophthalmopathy. TCR beta CDR3 regions were amplified from RNA transcripts. A first-round RT-PCR of the TCR CDR3 used the HTBI primer set. TCRdb fed the multiplex PCR reads into MiXCR, producing one record per CDR3 protein. The sample has around 250,000 distinct CDR3 sequences, around 25% seen once. Input material: blood. The receptors originated from a woman aged 40 to 50 with Graves' ophthalmopathy.

This clonotype was seen a handful of times. The rearrangement joins TRBV7-3 to TRBJ2-7, with 8 bases lining up with TRBD2. CDR1 and CDR2 from the germline V gene are SGHTA and FQGTGA. Trimming cost V 3 bases and J 2 bases; bases outside gene matches: 6. There are 15 residues in the CDR3. The CDR3 reads CASSFGIAGTYEQYF. The CDR3 nucleotides read TGTGCCAGCAGCTTCGGAATAGCGGGAACCTACGAGCAGTACTTC.

This clonotype was observed at least ten times. This chain links TRBV27 with TRBJ1-1, with D perhaps TRBD1 (5 bases). The germline V gene has CDR1 MNHEY and CDR2 SMNVEV (reference sequence). The CDR3 runs 12 residues. Trimming took off 8 bases at V and 0 bases at J, with 7 bases between the two ends. The CDR3, as DNA: TGTGCCAGCGGACACCTGAACACTGAAGCTTTCTTT. It encodes CASGHLNTEAFF.

This clonotype was counted many times. V usage is TRBV9 and J usage is TRBJ1-5, with 7 bases lining up with TRBD1. The junction had 9 bases not matched to a gene; V was cut back by 2 bases and J by 7 bases. This CDR3 is built from 15 residues. Germline assignment: CDR1 SGDLS and CDR2 YYNGEE. DNA of the CDR3: TGTGCCAGCAGCGTCAGTACAGGGGAGGGCCAGCCCCAGCATTTT. Protein product: CASSVSTGEGQPQHF.

At least ten counts were recorded for this clonotype. This chain connects TRBV5-1 to TRBJ2-2, with 8 bases matching TRBD2. Trimming at V came to 1 base and at J to 0 bases, leaving 5 bases not matched to a gene. CDR3 size: 17 residues. Germline CDR1 SGHRS, CDR2 YFSETQ. The CDR3 DNA sequence: TGCGCCAGCAGCTTGAGTGCGGGGGGCTCGAACACCGGGGAGCTGTTTTTT. It translates to CASSLSAGGSNTGELFF.

This clonotype appeared many times. This CDR3 reads CASSHAIGTEAFF. CDR3 bases: TGCGCCAGCAGCCACGCAATTGGAACTGAAGCTTTCTTT. V usage is TRBV4-1 and J usage is TRBJ1-1, with D uncertain. The V gene's germline CDR1 is MGHRA and CDR2 YSYEKL. The V gene lost 3 bases and the J gene lost 5 bases, with 10 bases spanning the gap. CDR3 size: 13 residues.

V and J are TRBV4-2 and TRBJ1-5; D call uncertain. V was clipped by 0 bases and J by 4 bases, with 10 bases between them. CDR1 and CDR2 (germline): LGHNA, YNFKEQ. There are 15 residues in the CDR3. The CDR3 protein is CASSQEPGSNQPQHF. The CDR3 DNA sequence: TGTGCCAGCAGCCAAGAACCAGGATCAAATCAGCCCCAGCATTTT.

The rearrangement joins TRBV9 to TRBJ2-5; TRBD2 matches 8 bases. CDR3 size: 14 residues. CDR1 and CDR2 (germline): SGDLS, YYNGEE. V shed 4 bases, J shed 5 bases, and the junction held 7 bases outside the gene matches. For the CDR3, the DNA is TGTGCCAGCAGCAAAGCGGGAGTCAGGGAGACCCAGTACTTC. Encoded protein: CASSKAGVRETQYF. The whole variable domain, remainder taken from reference TRBV9 and TRBJ2-5, is DSGVTQTPKHLITATGQRVTLRCSPRSGDLSVYWYQQSLDQGLQFLIQYYNGEERAKGNILERFSAQQFPDLHSELNLSSLELGDSALYFCASSKAGVRETQYFGPGTRLLVL.

This clonotype appeared many times. The rearrangement joins TRBV9 to TRBJ2-7, with TRBD1 identical over 9 bases. Trimming removed 4 bases from V and 6 bases from J; junction bases left unmatched: 17. Per germline, CDR1 SGDLS and CDR2 YYNGEE. The CDR3 totals 17 residues. CDR3: CASSPRVGRTGESEQYF. In DNA, the CDR3 is TGTGCCAGCAGCCCCAGAGTCGGGAGGACAGGGGAGTCCGAGCAGTACTTC.

This clonotype was recorded many times. The chain combines TRBV25-1 with TRBJ2-7; D might be TRBD1 (5 bases). Germline V gives CDR1 MGHDK, CDR2 SYGVNS. Between the trimmed V and J ends, which lost 1 base and 0 bases, there was a span of 10 bases. The CDR3 length is 15 residues. CDR3 region: CASSEWGGSSYEQYF. CDR3 sequence (DNA): TGTGCCAGCAGTGAATGGGGCGGCAGCTCCTACGAGCAGTACTTC.

The chain links TRBV20-1 to TRBJ2-7; D is undetermined. Trimming pared 3 bases from V and 2 bases from J, leaving 8 bases between. The germline V gene encodes CDR1 DFQATT and CDR2 SNEGSKA (reference sequence). The CDR3 extends over 12 amino acids. CDR3 protein: CSARKGTYEQYF. The CDR3 bases are TGCAGTGCTAGGAAGGGTACCTACGAGCAGTACTTC.

This clonotype was recorded many times. V and J are TRBV24-1 and TRBJ1-2; D possibly corresponds to TRBD1 (6 bases). This CDR3 comprises 13 residues. Germline V lookup: CDR1 KGHDR, CDR2 SFDVKD. V shed 7 bases and J shed 6 bases, with 14 bases lying between them. CDR3 in amino acids: CATSSTGINGYTF. The CDR3 DNA follows: TGTGCCACCAGCTCAACAGGGATTAATGGCTACACCTTC.

The sample holds many counts of this clonotype. This sequence joins TRBV6-1 and TRBJ1-5; 10 nucleotides match TRBD1. Germline CDR1 reads MNHNS; CDR2 reads SASEGT. Trimming at V came to 7 bases and at J to 5 bases, leaving 5 bases not matched to a gene. There are 14 residues in the CDR3. CDR3 in amino acids: CASTQTGGDQPQHF. Here the CDR3 DNA reads TGTGCCAGCACACAGACAGGGGGCGATCAGCCCCAGCATTTT.

This clonotype appeared a few times. The chain recombines TRBV15 with TRBJ2-5; D is perhaps TRBD1 (6 bases). Germline-derived CDR1 and CDR2 are LNHNV and YYDKDF (reference sequence). This CDR3 comprises 14 residues. The V and J ends lost 5 bases and 5 bases respectively, with 15 bases between them. CDR3 sequence reads: CATSSRLGAETQYF. Here the CDR3 DNA reads TGTGCCACCAGCTCCCGACTGGGGGCGGAGACCCAGTACTTC.

This clonotype was observed many times. This sequence joins TRBV6-5 and TRBJ2-7; D is uncertain. Trimming took off 6 bases at V and 0 bases at J, with 6 bases between the two ends. From germline, CDR1 is MNHEY and CDR2 SVGAGI. CDR3 size: 12 residues. CDR3 DNA sequence: TGTGCCAGCAGCGTTGACTCCTACGAGCAGTACTTC. This sequence encodes CASSVDSYEQYF.

The table lists this clonotype with many counts. The rearrangement joins TRBV11-2 to TRBJ2-5; perhaps TRBD1 as D (5 bases). Germline V gene sequence: CDR1 SGHAT, CDR2 FQNNGV. With 3 bases removed from V and 0 bases from J, the gap between germline ends came to 17 bases. The CDR3 is 17 residues long. CDR3 region: CASSFGVGVLDQETQYF. The CDR3 DNA is TGTGCCAGCAGCTTCGGCGTAGGGGTCTTGGACCAAGAGACCCAGTACTTC.

This clonotype came up many times. The chain combines TRBV28 with TRBJ2-4; no reliable D call. The CDR3 has 13 residues. The V and J ends lost 6 bases and 6 bases respectively, with 12 bases between them. Germline loops: CDR1 MDHEN, CDR2 SYDVKM. The CDR3 DNA is TGTGCCAGCAGCCCCCGAAGTTCAAACATTCAGTACTTC. Its protein is CASSPRSSNIQYF.

This clonotype showed up many times. V and J are TRBV11-2 and TRBJ1-2; 7 bases are shared with TRBD1. This CDR3 has 14 residues. J gave up 1 base and V 2 bases, and 1 base lay outside the gene matches. Germline V gene data show CDR1 as SGHAT and CDR2 as FQNNGV. CDR3 sequence: CASSLNRGNYGYTF. The CDR3 DNA reads as TGTGCCAGCAGCTTAAACAGGGGTAACTATGGCTACACCTTC. The variable domain in full, with the rest retrieved from reference TRBV11-2 and TRBJ1-2, is EAGVAQSPRYKIIEKRQSVAFWCNPISGHATLYWYQQILGQGPKLLIQFQNNGVVDDSQLPKDRFSAERLKGVDSTLKIQPAKLEDSAVYLCASSLNRGNYGYTFGSGTRLTVV.

This clonotype showed up just once. This rearrangement joins TRBV29-1 to TRBJ1-1; D gene unclear. The germline V and J ends were trimmed by 3 bases and 3 bases, with 11 bases remaining between them. There are 13 residues in the CDR3. The germline V gene has CDR1 SQVTM and CDR2 ANQGSEA. The CDR3 DNA is TGCAGCGTTGAGGGCCGAAAGGACACTGAAGCTTTCTTT. Encoded protein: CSVEGRKDTEAFF.